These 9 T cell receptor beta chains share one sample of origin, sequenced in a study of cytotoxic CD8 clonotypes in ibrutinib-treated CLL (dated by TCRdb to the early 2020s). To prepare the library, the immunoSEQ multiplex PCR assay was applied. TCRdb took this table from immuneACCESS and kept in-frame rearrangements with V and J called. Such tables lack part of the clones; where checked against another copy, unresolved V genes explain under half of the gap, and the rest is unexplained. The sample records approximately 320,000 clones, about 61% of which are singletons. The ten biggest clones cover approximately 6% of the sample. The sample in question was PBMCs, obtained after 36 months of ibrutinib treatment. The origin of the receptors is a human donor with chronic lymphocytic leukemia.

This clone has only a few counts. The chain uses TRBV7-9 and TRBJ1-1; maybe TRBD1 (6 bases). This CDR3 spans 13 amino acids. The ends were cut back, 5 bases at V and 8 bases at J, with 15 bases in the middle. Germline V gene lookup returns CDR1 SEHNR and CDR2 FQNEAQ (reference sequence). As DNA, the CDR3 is TGTGCCAGCAGCCTCGGACAGTTCGGGGAAGCTTTCTTT. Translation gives CASSLGQFGEAFF.

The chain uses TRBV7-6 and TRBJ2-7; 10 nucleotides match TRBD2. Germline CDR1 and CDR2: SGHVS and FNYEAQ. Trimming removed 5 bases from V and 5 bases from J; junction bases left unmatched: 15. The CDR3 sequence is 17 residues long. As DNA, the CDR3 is TGTGCCAGCAGCCCAAGATACAGCGGGAGGGATTTCCACGAGCAGTACTTC. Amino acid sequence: CASSPRYSGRDFHEQYF.

The CDR3 sequence: CASGGAGHAKNIQYF. The DNA of the CDR3 is TGTGCCAGCGGGGGGGCAGGCCATGCCAAAAACATTCAGTACTTC. V is TRBV6-6 and J is TRBJ2-4, with D maybe TRBD2 (7 bases). CDR1 is MNHNY, CDR2 SVGAGI, per germline (reference sequence). The V gene lost 8 bases and the J gene lost 1 base, with 15 bases spanning the gap. This CDR3 comprises 15 residues.

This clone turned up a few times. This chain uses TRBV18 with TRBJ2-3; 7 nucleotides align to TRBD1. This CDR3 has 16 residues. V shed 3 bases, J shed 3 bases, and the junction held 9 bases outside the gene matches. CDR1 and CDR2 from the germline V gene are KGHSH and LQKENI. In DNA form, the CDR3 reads TGTGCCAGCTCACCGACAGGGATGAGGGTTACAGATACGCAGTATTTT. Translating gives CASSPTGMRVTDTQYF.

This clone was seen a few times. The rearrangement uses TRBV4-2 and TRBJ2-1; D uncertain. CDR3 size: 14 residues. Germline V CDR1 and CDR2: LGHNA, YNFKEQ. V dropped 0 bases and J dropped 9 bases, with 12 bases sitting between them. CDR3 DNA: TGTGCCAGCAGCCAAGATGTGGGTCCAGGTGAGCAGTTCTTC. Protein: CASSQDVGPGEQFF.

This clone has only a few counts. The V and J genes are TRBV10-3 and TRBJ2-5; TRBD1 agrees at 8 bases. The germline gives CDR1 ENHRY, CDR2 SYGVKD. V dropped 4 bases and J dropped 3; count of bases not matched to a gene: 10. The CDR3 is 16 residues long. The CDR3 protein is CAISAGQGLGEETQYF. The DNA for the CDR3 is TGTGCCATCAGTGCAGGACAGGGATTGGGTGAAGAGACCCAGTACTTC.

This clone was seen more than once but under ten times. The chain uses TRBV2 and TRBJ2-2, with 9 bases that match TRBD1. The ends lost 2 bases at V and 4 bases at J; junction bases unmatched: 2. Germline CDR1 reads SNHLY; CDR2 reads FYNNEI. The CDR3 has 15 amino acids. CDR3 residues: CASSEPGQGTGELFF. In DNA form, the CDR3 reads TGTGCCAGCAGTGAACCGGGACAGGGCACCGGGGAGCTGTTTTTT. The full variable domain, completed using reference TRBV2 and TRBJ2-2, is EPEVTQTPSHQVTQMGQEVILRCVPISNHLYFYWYRQILGQKVEFLVSFYNNEISEKSEIFDDQFSVERPDGSNFTLKIRSTKLEDSAMYFCASSEPGQGTGELFFGEGSRLTVL.

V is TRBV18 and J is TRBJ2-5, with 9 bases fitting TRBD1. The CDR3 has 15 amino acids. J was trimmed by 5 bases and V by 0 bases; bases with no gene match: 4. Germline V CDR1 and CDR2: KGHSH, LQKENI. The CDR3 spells CASSPPQGARETQYF. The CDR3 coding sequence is TGTGCCAGCTCACCACCACAGGGGGCCAGGGAGACCCAGTACTTC.

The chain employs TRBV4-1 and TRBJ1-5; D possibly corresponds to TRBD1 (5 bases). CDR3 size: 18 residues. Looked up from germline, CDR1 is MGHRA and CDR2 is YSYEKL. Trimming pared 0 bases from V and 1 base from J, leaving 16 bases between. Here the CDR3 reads CASSQDRGRAGSNQPQHF. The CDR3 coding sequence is TGCGCCAGCAGCCAAGATAGGGGACGGGCGGGGAGCAATCAGCCCCAGCATTTT.